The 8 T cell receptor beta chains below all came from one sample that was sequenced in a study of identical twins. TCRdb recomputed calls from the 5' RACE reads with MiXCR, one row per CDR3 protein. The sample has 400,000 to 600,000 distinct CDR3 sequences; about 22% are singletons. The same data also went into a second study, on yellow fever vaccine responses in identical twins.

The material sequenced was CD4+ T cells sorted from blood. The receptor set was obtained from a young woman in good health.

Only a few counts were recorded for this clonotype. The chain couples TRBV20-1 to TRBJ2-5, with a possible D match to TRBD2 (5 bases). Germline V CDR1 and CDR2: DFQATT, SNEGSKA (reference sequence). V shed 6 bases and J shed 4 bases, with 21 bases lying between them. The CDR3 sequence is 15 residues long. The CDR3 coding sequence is TGCAGTGCAAAAGATGGGCTAGCAGGAGGAGAGACCCAGTACTTC. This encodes CSAKDGLAGGETQYF.

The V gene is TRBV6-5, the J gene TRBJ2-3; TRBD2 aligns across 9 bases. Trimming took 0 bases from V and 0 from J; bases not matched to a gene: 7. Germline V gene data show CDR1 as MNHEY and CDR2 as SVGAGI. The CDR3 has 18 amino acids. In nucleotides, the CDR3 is TGTGCCAGCAGTTACTCGTGGTTGCTAGCGGGGAGCACAGATACGCAGTATTTT. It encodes CASSYSWLLAGSTDTQYF.

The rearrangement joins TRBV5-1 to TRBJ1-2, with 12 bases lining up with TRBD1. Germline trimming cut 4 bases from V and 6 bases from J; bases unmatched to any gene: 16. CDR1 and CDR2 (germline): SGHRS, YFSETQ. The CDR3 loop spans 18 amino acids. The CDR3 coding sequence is TGCGCCAGCAGCCCGACCGGGACAGGGGGCGTTAAGAAGGATGGCTACACCTTC. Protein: CASSPTGTGGVKKDGYTF.

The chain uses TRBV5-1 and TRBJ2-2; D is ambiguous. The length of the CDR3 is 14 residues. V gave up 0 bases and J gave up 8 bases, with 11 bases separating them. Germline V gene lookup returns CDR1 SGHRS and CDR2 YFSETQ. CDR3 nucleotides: TGCGCCAGCAGCTTGGAACCACTAACTGGGGAGCTGTTTTTT. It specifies CASSLEPLTGELFF.

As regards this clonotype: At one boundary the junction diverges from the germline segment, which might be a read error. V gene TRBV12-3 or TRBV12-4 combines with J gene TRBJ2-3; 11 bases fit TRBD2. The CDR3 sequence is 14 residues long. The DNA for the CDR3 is TGTGTCAGCAGGCTAGCGGGGGGCATGGATACGCAGTATTTT. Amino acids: CVSRLAGGMDTQYF.

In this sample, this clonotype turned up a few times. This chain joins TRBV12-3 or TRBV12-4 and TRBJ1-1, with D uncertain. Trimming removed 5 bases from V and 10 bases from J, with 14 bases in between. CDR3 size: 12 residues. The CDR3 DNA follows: TGTGCCAGCAGTGCCACCTGGCCGGGAGCTTTCTTT. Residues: CASSATWPGAFF.

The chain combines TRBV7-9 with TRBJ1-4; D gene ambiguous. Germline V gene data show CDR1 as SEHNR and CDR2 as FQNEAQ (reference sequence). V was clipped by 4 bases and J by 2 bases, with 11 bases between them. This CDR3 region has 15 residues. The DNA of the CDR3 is TGTGCCAGCAGCTACCAATTTGGGACTAATGAAAAACTGTTTTTT. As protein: CASSYQFGTNEKLFF. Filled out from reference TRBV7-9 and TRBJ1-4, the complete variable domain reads DTGVSQNPRHKITKRGQNVTFRCDPISEHNRLYWYRQTLGQGPEFLTYFQNEAQLEKSRLLSDRFSAERPKGSFSTLEIQRTEQGDSAMYLCASSYQFGTNEKLFFGSGTQLSVL.

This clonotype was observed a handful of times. The CDR3 protein is CASSSTGLPYSYEQYF. CDR3 nucleotide sequence: TGTGCCAGCAGTTCCACGGGACTACCATATTCCTACGAGCAGTACTTC. The chain links TRBV12-3 or TRBV12-4 to TRBJ2-7; 7 bases are shared with TRBD2. Trimming cost V 4 bases and J 1 base; bases outside gene matches: 10. This CDR3 has 16 residues.